The clone carrying this T cell receptor beta chain showed up just once. Antigen: not known. The sample comes from a study of blood T cells in healthy people across ages. Study-level information: Template switching picked up about one barcoded beta molecule for each two T cells.

Study findings and constraints: The study found TCR beta diversity correlated strongly with naive T cell percentage. Among T cells, TCR beta diversity per million cells dropped roughly linearly as age rose.

Per the germline V gene, CDR1 is MGHDK and CDR2 is SYGVNS. V was trimmed by 8 bases and J by 1 base, leaving 2 bases between them. The CDR3 has 10 amino acids. Through a sample-barcoded 5' primer and a J-beta primer mix, a second PCR was run for roughly 6 to 12 cycles. TCRdb redid the calling of the 5' RACE reads with MiXCR, one entry per CDR3 protein. The sample lists about 1.7 million distinct CDR3 sequences, roughly 30% occurring once. Input material: blood. The V and J genes are TRBV25-1 and TRBJ2-5; D not certain. This receptor was identified in a woman in her twenties or thirties in good health. CDR3 nucleotides: TGTGCCAGCCTCCAAGAGACCCAGTACTTC. Protein: CASLQETQYF. The whole variable domain, filled in from reference TRBV25-1 and TRBJ2-5, reads EADIYQTPRYLVIGTGKKITLECSQTMGHDKMYWYQQDPGMELHLIHYSYGVNSTEKGDLSSESTVSRIRTEHFPLTLESARPSHTSQYLCASLQETQYFGPGTRLLVL.